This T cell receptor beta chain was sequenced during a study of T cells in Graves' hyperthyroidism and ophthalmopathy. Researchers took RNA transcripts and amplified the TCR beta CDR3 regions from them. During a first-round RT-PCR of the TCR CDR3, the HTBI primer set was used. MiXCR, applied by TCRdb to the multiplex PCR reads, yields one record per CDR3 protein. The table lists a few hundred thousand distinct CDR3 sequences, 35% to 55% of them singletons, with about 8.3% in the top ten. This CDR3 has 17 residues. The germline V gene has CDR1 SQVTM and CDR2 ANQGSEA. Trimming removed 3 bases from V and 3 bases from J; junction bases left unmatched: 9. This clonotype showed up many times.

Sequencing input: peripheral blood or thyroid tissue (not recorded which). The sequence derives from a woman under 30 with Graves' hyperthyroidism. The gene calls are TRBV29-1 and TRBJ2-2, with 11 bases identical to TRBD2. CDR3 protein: CSVEPSGRNDDTGELFF. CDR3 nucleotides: TGCAGCGTTGAGCCTAGCGGGAGGAATGACGACACCGGGGAGCTGTTTTTT.